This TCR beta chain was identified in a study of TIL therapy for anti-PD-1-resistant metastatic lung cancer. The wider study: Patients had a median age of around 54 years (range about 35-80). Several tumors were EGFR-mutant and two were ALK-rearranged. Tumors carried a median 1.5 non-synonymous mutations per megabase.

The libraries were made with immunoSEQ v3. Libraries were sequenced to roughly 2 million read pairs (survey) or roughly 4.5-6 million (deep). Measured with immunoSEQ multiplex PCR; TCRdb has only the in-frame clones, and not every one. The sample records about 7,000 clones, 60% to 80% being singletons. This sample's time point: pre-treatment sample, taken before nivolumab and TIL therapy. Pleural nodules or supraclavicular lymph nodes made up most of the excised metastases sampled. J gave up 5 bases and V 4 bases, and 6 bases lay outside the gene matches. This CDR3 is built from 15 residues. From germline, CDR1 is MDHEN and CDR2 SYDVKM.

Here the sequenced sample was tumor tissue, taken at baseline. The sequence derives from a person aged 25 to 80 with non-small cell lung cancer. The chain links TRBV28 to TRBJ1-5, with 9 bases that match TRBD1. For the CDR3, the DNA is TGTGCCAGCAGTTCCCGGGACAGGGTTGATCAGCCCCAGCATTTT. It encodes CASSSRDRVDQPQHF.